This TCR beta chain stems from a study of cytomegalovirus exposure and HLA in healthy donors. Study summary: Prior work identified more than 90 million unique TCR beta sequences in around 170 million T cells.

The study, taken as a whole, reports: Among TCR beta chains, those listed as cytomegalovirus-associated numbered some 160. Accurate prediction of HLA-A and HLA-B alleles (for most subjects) was reportedly achieved from TCR beta sequences.

Despite likely unrecorded immune exposures, the donors were nominally healthy at the time of sampling. PCR primers comprised 60 Vbeta and 13 Jbeta primers. Produced via immunoSEQ multiplex PCR; TCRdb's table is partial and in-frame only. The table lists about 150,000 clones, 75% to 85% of them singletons, with over 5% in the top ten. In regard to this clone: Its target is not known.

Looked up from germline, CDR1 is SGHDN and CDR2 is FVKESK. The CDR3 is 13 amino acids. V was clipped by 5 bases and J by 0 bases, with 8 bases between them. The clonotype was recovered from a middle-aged woman in good health and CMV-seropositive. The chain has TRBV14 and TRBJ2-7; possibly TRBD1 for D (5 bases). The material sequenced was PBMCs. The CDR3 loop is CASSRGSSYEQYF. CDR3 coding DNA: TGTGCCAGCAGCAGGGGAAGCTCCTACGAGCAGTACTTC. Supplemented by reference TRBV14 and TRBJ2-7, the full variable domain reads EAGVTQFPSHSVIEKGQTVTLRCDPISGHDNLYWYRRVMGKEIKFLLHFVKESKQDESGMPNNRFLAERTGGTYSTLKVQPAELEDSGVYFCASSRGSSYEQYFGPGTRLTVT.